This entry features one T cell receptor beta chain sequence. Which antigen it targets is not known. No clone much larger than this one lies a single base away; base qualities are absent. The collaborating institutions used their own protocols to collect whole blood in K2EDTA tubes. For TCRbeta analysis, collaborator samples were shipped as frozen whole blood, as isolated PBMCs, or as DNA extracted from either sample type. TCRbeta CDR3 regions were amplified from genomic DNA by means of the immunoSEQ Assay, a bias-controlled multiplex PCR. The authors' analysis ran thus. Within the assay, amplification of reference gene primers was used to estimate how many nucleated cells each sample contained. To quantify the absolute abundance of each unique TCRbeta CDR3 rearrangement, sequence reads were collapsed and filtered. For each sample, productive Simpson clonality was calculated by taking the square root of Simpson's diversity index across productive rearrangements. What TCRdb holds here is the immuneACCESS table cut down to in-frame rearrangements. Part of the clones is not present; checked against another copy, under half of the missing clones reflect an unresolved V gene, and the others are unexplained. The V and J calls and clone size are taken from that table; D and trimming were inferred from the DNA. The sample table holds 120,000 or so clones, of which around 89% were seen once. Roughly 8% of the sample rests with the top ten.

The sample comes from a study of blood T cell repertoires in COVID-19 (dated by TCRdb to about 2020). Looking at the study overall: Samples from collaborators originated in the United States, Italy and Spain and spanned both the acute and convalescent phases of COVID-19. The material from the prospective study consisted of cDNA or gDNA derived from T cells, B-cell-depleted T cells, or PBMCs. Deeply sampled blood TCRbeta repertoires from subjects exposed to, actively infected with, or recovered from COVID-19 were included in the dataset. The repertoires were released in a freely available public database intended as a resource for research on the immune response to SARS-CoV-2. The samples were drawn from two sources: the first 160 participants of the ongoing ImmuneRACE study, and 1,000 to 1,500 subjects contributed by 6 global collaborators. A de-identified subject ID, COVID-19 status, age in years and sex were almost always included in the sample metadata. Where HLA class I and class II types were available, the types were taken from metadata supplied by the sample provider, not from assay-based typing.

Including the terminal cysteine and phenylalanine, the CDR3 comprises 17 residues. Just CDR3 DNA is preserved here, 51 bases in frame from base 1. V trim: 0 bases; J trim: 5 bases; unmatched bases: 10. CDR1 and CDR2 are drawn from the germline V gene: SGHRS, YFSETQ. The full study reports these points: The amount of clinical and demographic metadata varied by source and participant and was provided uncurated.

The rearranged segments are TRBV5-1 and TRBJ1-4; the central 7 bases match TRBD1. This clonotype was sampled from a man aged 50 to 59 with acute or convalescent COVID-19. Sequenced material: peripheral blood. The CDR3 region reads CASSLEGSGQTNEKLFF. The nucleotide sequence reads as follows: TGCGCCAGCAGCTTGGAGGGATCGGGACAGACGAATGAAAAACTGTTTTTT.